The rows below give T cell receptor beta chains drawn from one sample of a study of T-cell memory formation after mild COVID-19. TCRdb reprocessed the 5' RACE reads via MiXCR and lists one record per CDR3 protein. The repertoire holds roughly 150,000 distinct CDR3 sequences, around 15% seen once, with roughly an eighth in the top ten. Sequencing was performed on PBMCs or a T cell subset sorted from them (not recorded which). The receptors shown here come from an adult woman who had mild COVID-19 (a few samples of this study predate the infection). Cell type and time point are not known. Both conserved end residues are part of each CDR3. The D gene is left open where the match is weak. Size is omitted from some rows. Given values are once, few, many or a class for expanded clones.

>14|TRBV20-1|.|many|TRBJ2-1
TGCAGTGCTAGAAGGGCGGACCTATACAATGAGCAGTTCTTC
CSARRADLYNEQFF
>16|TRBV6-2/TRBV6-3|.|.|TRBJ2-5
TGTGCCAGCAGTCAAGGACTATTTGCCGACCAAGAGACCCAGTACTTC
CASSQGLFADQETQYF
>16|TRBV20-1|TRBD2|.|TRBJ2-1
TGCAGTGCTATCATTACAGCGGGAGGTTTGGGCAATGAGCAGTTCTTC
CSAIITAGGLGNEQFF
>14|TRBV9|.|few|TRBJ2-3
TGTGCCAGCAGCGTAAGGTGGGGCACAGATACGCAGTATTTT
CASSVRWGTDTQYF
>16|TRBV9|TRBD2|.|TRBJ2-1
TGTGCCAGCAGCCCCGGTAGCGGGGGGTCCTACAATGAGCAGTTCTTC
CASSPGSGGSYNEQFF
>18|TRBV12-3/TRBV12-4|TRBD2|.|TRBJ2-5
TGTGCCAGCAGTTTAGCGCTCGGGAGCGGGGGGGCCGGAGAGACCCAGTACTTC
CASSLALGSGGAGETQYF
>13|TRBV19|.|.|TRBJ2-2
TGTGCCAGTACCTTAGGCTACACCGGGGAGCTGTTTTTT
CASTLGYTGELFF
>17|TRBV20-1|TRBD2|.|TRBJ2-1
TGCAGTGCTAGTGGGCTAGCGGGAGAAGACAGTCAGAATGAGCAGTTCTTC
CSASGLAGEDSQNEQFF
>14|TRBV20-1|.|.|TRBJ2-7
TGCAGTGCTTCTGAACTAGCCCGGCTTGGCGAGCAGTACTTC
CSASELARLGEQYF
>14|TRBV13|.|few|TRBJ2-7
TGTGCCAGCAATGAAAAGGTGGGGACCTACGAGCAGTACTTC
CASNEKVGTYEQYF
>15|TRBV5-1|.|few|TRBJ2-3
TGCGCCAGCAGCTTAGGCGTTACGGGCACAGATACGCAGTATTTT
CASSLGVTGTDTQYF
>11|TRBV12-3/TRBV12-4|.|.|TRBJ2-1
TGTGCCAGCATAACCTACAATGAGCAGTTCTTC
CASITYNEQFF
>12|TRBV14|.|.|TRBJ2-3
TGTGCCAGCAGCCAAGGGGGAGATACGCAGTATTTT
CASSQGGDTQYF
>17|TRBV5-6|.|once|TRBJ2-2
TGTGCCAGCAGCTGGACGACATGGGGAGTTTCCATCGGGGAGCTGTTTTTT
CASSWTTWGVSIGELFF
>13|TRBV27|TRBD2|.|TRBJ2-4
TGTGCCAGCCGATCGGGACTAGCGGGGGCCTGGTACTTC
CASRSGLAGAWYF
>18|TRBV5-1|TRBD2|few|TRBJ2-7
TGCGCCAGCAGCTGGGGGACTAGCGGGAGGCTCTACTCCTACGAGCAGTACTTC
CASSWGTSGRLYSYEQYF